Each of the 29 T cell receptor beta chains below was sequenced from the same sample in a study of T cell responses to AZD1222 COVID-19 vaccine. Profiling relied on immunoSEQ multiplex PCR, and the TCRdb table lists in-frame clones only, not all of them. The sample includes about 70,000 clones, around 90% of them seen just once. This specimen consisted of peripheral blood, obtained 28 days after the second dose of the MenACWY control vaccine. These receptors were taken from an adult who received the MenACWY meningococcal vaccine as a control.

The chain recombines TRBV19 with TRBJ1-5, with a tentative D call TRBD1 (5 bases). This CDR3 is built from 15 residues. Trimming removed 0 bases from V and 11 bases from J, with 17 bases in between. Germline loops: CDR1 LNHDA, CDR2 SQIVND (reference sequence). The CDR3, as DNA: TGTGCCAGTAGTATAGAGGCACAGACGGGGACGGCCCAGCATTTT. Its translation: CASSIEAQTGTAQHF.

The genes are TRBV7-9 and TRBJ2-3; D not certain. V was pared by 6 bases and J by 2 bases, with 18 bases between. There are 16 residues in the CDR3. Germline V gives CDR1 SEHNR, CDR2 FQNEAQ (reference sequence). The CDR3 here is CASRQPDLVDTDTQYF. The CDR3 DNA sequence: TGTGCCAGCAGACAGCCCGACCTCGTAGACACAGATACGCAGTATTTT.

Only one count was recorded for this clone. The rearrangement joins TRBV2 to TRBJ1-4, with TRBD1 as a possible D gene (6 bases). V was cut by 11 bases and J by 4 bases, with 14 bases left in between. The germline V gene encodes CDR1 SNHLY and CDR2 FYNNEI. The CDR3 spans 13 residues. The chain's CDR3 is CARAGTLNEKLFF. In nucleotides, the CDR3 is TGTGCCCGTGCCGGGACACTTAATGAAAAACTGTTTTTT.

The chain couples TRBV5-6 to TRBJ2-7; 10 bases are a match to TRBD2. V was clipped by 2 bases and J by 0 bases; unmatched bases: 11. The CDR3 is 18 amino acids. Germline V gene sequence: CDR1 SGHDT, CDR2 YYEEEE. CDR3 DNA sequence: TGTGCCAGCAGCTTCTCCCTAGCGGGGGCCCACCTCTCCTACGAGCAGTACTTC. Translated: CASSFSLAGAHLSYEQYF.

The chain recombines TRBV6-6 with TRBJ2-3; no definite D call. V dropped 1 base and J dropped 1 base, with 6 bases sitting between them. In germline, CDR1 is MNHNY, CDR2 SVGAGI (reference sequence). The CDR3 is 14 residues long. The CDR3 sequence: CASSYFPRTDTQYF. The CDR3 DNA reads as TGTGCCAGCAGTTACTTCCCCCGCACAGATACGCAGTATTTT.

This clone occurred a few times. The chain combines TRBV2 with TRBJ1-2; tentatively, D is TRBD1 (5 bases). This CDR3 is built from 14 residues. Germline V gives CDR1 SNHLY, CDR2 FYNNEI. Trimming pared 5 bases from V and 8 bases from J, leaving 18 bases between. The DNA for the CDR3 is TGTGCCAGCAGTAGACTTACGGGGGTGGAAGGCTACACCTTC. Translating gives CASSRLTGVEGYTF.

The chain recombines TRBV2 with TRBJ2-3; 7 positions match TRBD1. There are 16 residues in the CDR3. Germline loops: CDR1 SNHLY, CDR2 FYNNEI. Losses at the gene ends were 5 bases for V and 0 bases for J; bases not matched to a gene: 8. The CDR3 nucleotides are TGTGCCAGCAGTATCACAGGGGCCCTTAGCACAGATACGCAGTATTTT. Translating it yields CASSITGALSTDTQYF.

The CDR3 bases are TGTGCCAGCAGCCCTTGGGACAGGAATCAGCCCCAGCATTTT. Translation gives CASSPWDRNQPQHF. This chain joins TRBV4-2 and TRBJ1-5, with 8 bases that match TRBD1. J lost 4 bases, V lost 4 bases, and 3 bases had no gene match. Germline CDR1 LGHNA, CDR2 YNFKEQ. The CDR3 covers 14 residues.

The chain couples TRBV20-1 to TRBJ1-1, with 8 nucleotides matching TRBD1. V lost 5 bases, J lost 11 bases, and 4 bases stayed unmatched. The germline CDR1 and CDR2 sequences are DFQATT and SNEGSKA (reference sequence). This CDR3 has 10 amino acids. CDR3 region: CSAGRDRAFF. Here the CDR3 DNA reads TGCAGTGCTGGCCGGGACAGGGCTTTCTTT.

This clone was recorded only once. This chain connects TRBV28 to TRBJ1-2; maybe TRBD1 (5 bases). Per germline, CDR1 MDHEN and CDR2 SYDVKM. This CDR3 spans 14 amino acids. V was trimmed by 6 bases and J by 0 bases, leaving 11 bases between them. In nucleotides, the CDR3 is TGTGCCAGCAGCCTGGGGCGATCTAACTATGGCTACACCTTC. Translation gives CASSLGRSNYGYTF.

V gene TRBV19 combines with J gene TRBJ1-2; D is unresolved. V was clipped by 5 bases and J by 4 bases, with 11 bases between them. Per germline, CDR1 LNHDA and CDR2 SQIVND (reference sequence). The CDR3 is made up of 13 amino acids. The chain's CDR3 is CASSGQLIYGYTF. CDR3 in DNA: TGTGCCAGTAGTGGCCAGTTGATCTATGGCTACACCTTC.

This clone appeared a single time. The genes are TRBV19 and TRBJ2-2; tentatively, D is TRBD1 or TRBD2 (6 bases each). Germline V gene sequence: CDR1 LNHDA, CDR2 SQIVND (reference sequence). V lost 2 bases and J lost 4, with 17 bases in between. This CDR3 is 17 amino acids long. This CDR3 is CASSIRGGGTGTGELFF. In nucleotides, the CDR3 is TGTGCCAGTAGTATAAGAGGAGGGGGTACCGGCACCGGGGAGCTGTTTTTT.

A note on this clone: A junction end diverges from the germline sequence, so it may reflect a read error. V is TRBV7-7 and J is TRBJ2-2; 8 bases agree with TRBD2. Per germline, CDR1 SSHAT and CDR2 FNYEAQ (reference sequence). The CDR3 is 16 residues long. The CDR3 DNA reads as TGTGCTAGCAGCTTAGGAGCGGGAGTCGGTACCGGGGAGCTGTTTTTT. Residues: CASSLGAGVGTGELFF.

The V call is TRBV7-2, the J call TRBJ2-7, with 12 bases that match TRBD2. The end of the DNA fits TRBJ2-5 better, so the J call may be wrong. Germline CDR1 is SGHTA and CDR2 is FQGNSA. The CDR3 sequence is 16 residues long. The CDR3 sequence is CASSHRLAGAQETQYF. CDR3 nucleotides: TGTGCCAGCAGCCACAGACTAGCGGGGGCCCAAGAGACCCAGTACTTC.

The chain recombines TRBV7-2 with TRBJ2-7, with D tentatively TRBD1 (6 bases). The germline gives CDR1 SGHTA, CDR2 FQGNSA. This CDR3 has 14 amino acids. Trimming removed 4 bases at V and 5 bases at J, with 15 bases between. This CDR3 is CASSSGQPVDEQYF. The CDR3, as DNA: TGTGCCAGCAGCTCCGGACAGCCGGTCGACGAGCAGTACTTC.

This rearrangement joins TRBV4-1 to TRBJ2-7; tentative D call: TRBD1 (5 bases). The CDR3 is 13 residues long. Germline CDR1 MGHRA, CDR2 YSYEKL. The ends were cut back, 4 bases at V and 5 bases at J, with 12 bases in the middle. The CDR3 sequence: CASSRTQAHEQYF. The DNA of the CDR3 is TGCGCCAGCAGCCGTACACAGGCTCACGAGCAGTACTTC.

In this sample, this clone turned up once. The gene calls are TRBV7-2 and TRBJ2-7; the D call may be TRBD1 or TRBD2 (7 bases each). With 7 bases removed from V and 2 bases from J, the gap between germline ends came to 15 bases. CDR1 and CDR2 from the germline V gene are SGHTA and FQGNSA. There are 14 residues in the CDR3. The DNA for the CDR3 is TGTGCCAGCAACCTTCAGGGGGGGCCCTACGAGCAGTACTTC. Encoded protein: CASNLQGGPYEQYF.

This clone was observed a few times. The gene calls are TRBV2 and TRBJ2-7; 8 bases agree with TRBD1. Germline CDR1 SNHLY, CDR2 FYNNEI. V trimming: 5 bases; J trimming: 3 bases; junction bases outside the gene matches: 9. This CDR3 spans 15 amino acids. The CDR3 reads CASSPFGTGDYEQYF. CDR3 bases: TGTGCCAGCAGTCCGTTCGGGACAGGCGACTACGAGCAGTACTTC.

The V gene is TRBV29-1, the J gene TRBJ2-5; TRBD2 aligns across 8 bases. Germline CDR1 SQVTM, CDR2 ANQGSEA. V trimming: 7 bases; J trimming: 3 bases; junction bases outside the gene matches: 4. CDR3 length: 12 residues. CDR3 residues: CSGWTSKETQYF. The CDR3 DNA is TGCAGCGGGTGGACTAGCAAAGAGACCCAGTACTTC.

Here the CDR3 DNA reads TGCGCCAGCAGCCAAGCCCTACAGGGGGCTGGGGAGACCCAGTACTTC. This codes for CASSQALQGAGETQYF. The rearrangement joins TRBV4-3 to TRBJ2-5; TRBD1 matches 9 bases. The CDR3 covers 16 residues. Germline values: CDR1 LGHNA, CDR2 YSLEER. Trimming at V came to 1 base and at J to 5 bases, leaving 8 bases not matched to a gene.

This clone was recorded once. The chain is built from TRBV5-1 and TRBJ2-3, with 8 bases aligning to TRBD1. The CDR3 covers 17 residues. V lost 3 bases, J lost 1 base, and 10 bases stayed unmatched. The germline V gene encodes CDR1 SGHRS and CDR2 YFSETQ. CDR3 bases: TGCGCCAGCAGCTCGCTCCCACCGGGACAGGGCACAGATACGCAGTATTTT. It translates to CASSSLPPGQGTDTQYF.

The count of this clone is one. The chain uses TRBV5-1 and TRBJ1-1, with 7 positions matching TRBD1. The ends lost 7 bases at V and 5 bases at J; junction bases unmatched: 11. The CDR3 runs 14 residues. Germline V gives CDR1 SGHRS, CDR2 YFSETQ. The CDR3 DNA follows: TGCGCCAGCGATCAAACAGGGGAAGGGACTGAAGCTTTCTTT. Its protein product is CASDQTGEGTEAFF. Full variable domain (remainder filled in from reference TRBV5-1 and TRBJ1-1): KAGVTQTPRYLIKTRGQQVTLSCSPISGHRSVSWYQQTPGQGLQFLFEYFSETQRNKGNFPGRFSGRQFSNSRSEMNVSTLELGDSALYLCASDQTGEGTEAFFGQGTRLTVV.

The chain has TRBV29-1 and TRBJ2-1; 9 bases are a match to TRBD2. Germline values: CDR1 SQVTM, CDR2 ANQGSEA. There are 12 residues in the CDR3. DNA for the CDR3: TGCATCATTGGGGGGCTAGCGGGACCACAGTTCTTC. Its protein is CIIGGLAGPQFF.

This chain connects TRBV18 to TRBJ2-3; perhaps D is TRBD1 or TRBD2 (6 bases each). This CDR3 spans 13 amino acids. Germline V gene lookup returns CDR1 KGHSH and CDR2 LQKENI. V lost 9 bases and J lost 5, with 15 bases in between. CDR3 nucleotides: TGTGCCAGTTTCCCCGGGGGCGGAGATACGCAGTATTTT. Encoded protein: CASFPGGGDTQYF.

The CDR3 nucleotides are TGTGCCACCAGCAGAGAGGTCCAGGGCGATCGGGGCTACACCTTC. This translates into CATSREVQGDRGYTF. This chain uses TRBV15 with TRBJ1-2; weak D call: TRBD1 (5 bases). The CDR3 length is 15 residues. Germline loops: CDR1 LNHNV, CDR2 YYDKDF (reference sequence). Between the trimmed V and J ends, which lost 0 bases and 8 bases, there was a span of 16 bases.

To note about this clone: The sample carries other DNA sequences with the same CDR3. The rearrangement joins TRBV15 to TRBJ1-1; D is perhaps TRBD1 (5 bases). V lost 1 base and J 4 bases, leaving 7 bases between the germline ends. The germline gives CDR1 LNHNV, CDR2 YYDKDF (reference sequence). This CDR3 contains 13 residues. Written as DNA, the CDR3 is TGTGCCACCAGCAGAGTAGGGACCACTGAAGCTTTCTTT. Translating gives CATSRVGTTEAFF.

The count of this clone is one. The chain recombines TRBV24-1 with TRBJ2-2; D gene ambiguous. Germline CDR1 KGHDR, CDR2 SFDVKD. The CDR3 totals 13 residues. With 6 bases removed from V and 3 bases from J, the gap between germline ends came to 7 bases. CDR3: CATSHRYTGELFF. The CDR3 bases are TGTGCCACCAGTCACAGATACACCGGGGAGCTGTTTTTT.

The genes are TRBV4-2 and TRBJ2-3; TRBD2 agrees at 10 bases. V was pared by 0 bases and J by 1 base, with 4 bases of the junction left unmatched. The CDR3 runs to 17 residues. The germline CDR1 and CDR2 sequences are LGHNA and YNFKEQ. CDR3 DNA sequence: TGTGCCAGCAGCCAAGAACCCAGCGGGGGGGGCACAGATACGCAGTATTTT. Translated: CASSQEPSGGGTDTQYF.

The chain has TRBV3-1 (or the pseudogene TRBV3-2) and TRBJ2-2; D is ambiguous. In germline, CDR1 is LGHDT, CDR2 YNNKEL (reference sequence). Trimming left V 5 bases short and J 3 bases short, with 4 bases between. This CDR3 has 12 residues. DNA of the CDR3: TGTGCCAGCAGCGATTACACCGGGGAGCTGTTTTTT. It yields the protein CASSDYTGELFF.